Shown below are 29 T cell receptor beta chains from a single sample sequenced in a study of blood T cell repertoires in COVID-19. The table came from immunoSEQ multiplex PCR; TCRdb's copy has only in-frame clones and leaves some out. The sample contains more than 95,000 clones, around 76% of which appear only once. The sequenced material came from peripheral blood. The receptors originated from a woman in her 70s with acute or convalescent COVID-19.

The genes are TRBV19 and TRBJ2-3, with TRBD1 matching 8 bases. In germline, CDR1 is LNHDA, CDR2 SQIVND (reference sequence). CDR3 length: 15 amino acids. After removal of 4 bases from V and 4 bases from J, the junction contained 7 bases not matched to a gene. CDR3 sequence: CASSTGQGEADTQYF. CDR3 DNA: TGTGCCAGTAGTACAGGACAGGGAGAAGCAGATACGCAGTATTTT.

The genes are TRBV12-3 or TRBV12-4 and TRBJ1-1; 7 positions match TRBD1. CDR3 size: 13 residues. Losses at the gene ends were 7 bases for V and 5 bases for J; bases not matched to a gene: 7. CDR3 residues: CASKGAGRTEAFF. The DNA of the CDR3 is TGTGCCAGCAAGGGGGCTGGGAGGACTGAAGCTTTCTTT.

The rearrangement uses TRBV19 and TRBJ1-4; TRBD1 aligns across 7 bases. This CDR3 comprises 16 residues. Germline V gene data show CDR1 as LNHDA and CDR2 as SQIVND (reference sequence). After removal of 2 bases from V and 8 bases from J, the junction contained 11 bases not matched to a gene. CDR3 bases: TGTGCCAGTAGTATAATAGGCACAGGGGTTAGAGAAAAACTGTTTTTT. Translation: CASSIIGTGVREKLFF.

This clone appeared a few times. The genes are TRBV2 and TRBJ1-1; tentative D call: TRBD1 (5 bases). Trimming pared 2 bases from V and 5 bases from J, leaving 12 bases between. The CDR3 length is 14 residues. The V gene's germline CDR1 is SNHLY and CDR2 FYNNEI. CDR3 sequence reads: CASSEISGWTEAFF. DNA for the CDR3: TGTGCCAGCAGTGAAATTTCAGGGTGGACTGAAGCTTTCTTT.

This CDR3 is CASSHRTGANYGYTF. Written as DNA, the CDR3 is TGCGCCAGCAGCCACAGAACAGGGGCTAACTATGGCTACACCTTC. J is TRBJ1-2 and V is TRBV4-1, with 7 nucleotides matching TRBD1. The junction had 4 bases not matched to a gene; V was cut back by 3 bases and J by 0 bases. Germline lookup yields CDR1 MGHRA and CDR2 YSYEKL. The CDR3 spans 15 residues.

V usage is TRBV6-1 and J usage is TRBJ2-7, with 11 bases lining up with TRBD2. The CDR3 sequence is 16 residues long. J was trimmed by 3 bases and V by 3 bases; bases with no gene match: 7. The germline V gene encodes CDR1 MNHNS and CDR2 SASEGT. The CDR3 loop is CASSDPSGGPNYEQYF. In nucleotides, the CDR3 is TGTGCCAGCAGTGATCCTAGCGGGGGGCCGAACTACGAGCAGTACTTC.

The chain recombines TRBV19 with TRBJ2-7; perhaps TRBD1 as D (6 bases). Germline values: CDR1 LNHDA, CDR2 SQIVND (reference sequence). The CDR3 sequence is 15 residues long. V was pared by 1 base and J by 7 bases, with 17 bases between. The CDR3 loop is CASSIGQAGPREQYF. In nucleotides, the CDR3 is TGTGCCAGTAGTATAGGACAGGCCGGGCCTAGGGAGCAGTACTTC.

This chain joins TRBV2 and TRBJ2-7; TRBD1 is a possible D gene (6 bases). Germline assignment: CDR1 SNHLY and CDR2 FYNNEI. The CDR3 totals 16 residues. V lost 6 bases and J 2 bases, leaving 20 bases between the germline ends. CDR3 residues: CASRPDAGALAYEQYF. The CDR3 region has the DNA TGTGCCAGCAGGCCTGACGCAGGGGCGTTAGCCTACGAGCAGTACTTC.

The chain links TRBV3-1 (or the pseudogene TRBV3-2) to TRBJ2-7, with no clear D. The CDR3 is made up of 13 amino acids. CDR1 is LGHDT, CDR2 YNNKEL, per germline (reference sequence). With 1 base removed from V and 3 bases from J, the gap between germline ends came to 7 bases. The CDR3 region is CASSQVVSYEQYF. CDR3 sequence (DNA): TGTGCCAGCAGCCAAGTCGTCAGCTACGAGCAGTACTTC.

This clone was recorded at least ten times. This sequence joins TRBV4-2 and TRBJ1-1, with TRBD1 as a possible D gene (5 bases). CDR3 length: 15 residues. V gave up 4 bases and J gave up 4 bases, with 16 bases separating them. Germline assignment: CDR1 LGHNA and CDR2 YNFKEQ. CDR3 sequence reads: CASSPGEGPGTEAFF. The CDR3 nucleotides read TGTGCCAGCAGCCCGGGGGAGGGCCCGGGCACTGAAGCTTTCTTT.

The chain combines TRBV11-3 with TRBJ1-6; TRBD1 is a possible D gene (5 bases). The CDR3 consists of 13 residues. Deletions cut 4 bases from V and 6 bases from J, with 7 bases between. Germline values: CDR1 SGHNT, CDR2 YENEEA. Here the CDR3 DNA reads TGTGCCAGCAGCTGGGGCATTAATTCACCCCTCCACTTT. It is translated as CASSWGINSPLHF.

The rearrangement uses TRBV5-1 and TRBJ1-5; possible D gene TRBD1, 5 bases. In germline, CDR1 is SGHRS, CDR2 YFSETQ. The CDR3 is 14 residues long. V was trimmed by 0 bases and J by 3 bases, leaving 7 bases between them. CDR3 amino acids: CASSLAGDNQPQHF. DNA for the CDR3: TGCGCCAGCAGCTTGGCGGGGGACAATCAGCCCCAGCATTTT. Variable domain in full (rest from reference TRBV5-1 and TRBJ1-5): KAGVTQTPRYLIKTRGQQVTLSCSPISGHRSVSWYQQTPGQGLQFLFEYFSETQRNKGNFPGRFSGRQFSNSRSEMNVSTLELGDSALYLCASSLAGDNQPQHFGDGTRLSIL.

The chain combines TRBV7-9 with TRBJ2-5; D gene uncertain. The ends were cut back, 5 bases at V and 5 bases at J, with 9 bases in the middle. Germline V gene lookup returns CDR1 SEHNR and CDR2 FQNEAQ (reference sequence). The CDR3 consists of 12 residues. CDR3 in amino acids: CASSQVGETQYF. The CDR3 nucleotides read TGTGCCAGCAGCCAAGTCGGGGAGACCCAGTACTTC.

The chain has TRBV9 and TRBJ1-4, with TRBD1 matching 8 bases. This CDR3 contains 15 residues. The germline gives CDR1 SGDLS, CDR2 YYNGEE. V was clipped by 3 bases and J by 5 bases; unmatched bases: 6. The CDR3 reads CASSARQGLNEKLFF. CDR3 sequence (DNA): TGTGCCAGCAGCGCCCGACAGGGGTTAAATGAAAAACTGTTTTTT. The full variable domain, completed using reference TRBV9 and TRBJ1-4, is DSGVTQTPKHLITATGQRVTLRCSPRSGDLSVYWYQQSLDQGLQFLIQYYNGEERAKGNILERFSAQQFPDLHSELNLSSLELGDSALYFCASSARQGLNEKLFFGSGTQLSVL.

This rearrangement joins TRBV7-2 to TRBJ1-1, with a tentative D call TRBD1 (6 bases). Between the trimmed V and J ends, which lost 3 bases and 5 bases, there was a span of 13 bases. The V gene's germline CDR1 is SGHTA and CDR2 FQGNSA. The CDR3 is made up of 14 amino acids. As DNA, the CDR3 is TGTGCCAGCAGCTTGGCCAGGGGATGGACTGAAGCTTTCTTT. Its translation: CASSLARGWTEAFF.

CDR3 nucleotide sequence: TGTGCCTGGAGTGTACATCCGGGGGATATCTATGGCTACACCTTC. It is translated as CAWSVHPGDIYGYTF. This chain uses TRBV30 with TRBJ1-2, with a tentative D call TRBD1 (5 bases). CDR3 length: 15 amino acids. Per germline, CDR1 GTSNPN and CDR2 SVGIG (reference sequence). Trimming cost V 0 bases and J 4 bases, with 15 bases left between them.

The chain combines TRBV5-1 with TRBJ2-7; 7 bases line up with TRBD1. Germline V gives CDR1 SGHRS, CDR2 YFSETQ. The CDR3 contains 13 residues. Unmatched junction bases numbered 2, after V lost 4 bases and J lost 1 base. CDR3 sequence (DNA): TGCGCCAGCAGCCGACAGGGTTCCTACGAGCAGTACTTC. Its translation is CASSRQGSYEQYF.

This clone showed up just a few times. The V call is TRBV19, the J call TRBJ1-4; D gene ambiguous. This CDR3 has 17 residues. Trimming stripped 10 bases from V and 0 bases from J, with 21 bases between. Germline V gives CDR1 LNHDA, CDR2 SQIVND (reference sequence). CDR3 in amino acids: CATSQFELGSTNEKLFF. DNA of the CDR3: TGTGCCACCAGCCAGTTTGAACTAGGTTCAACTAATGAAAAACTGTTTTTT.

The rearrangement uses TRBV2 and TRBJ2-3; 12 bases map to TRBD2. J gave up 6 bases and V 7 bases, and 20 bases lay outside the gene matches. This CDR3 spans 19 amino acids. Looked up from germline, CDR1 is SNHLY and CDR2 is FYNNEI. This chain's CDR3 is CASTPGGRASGGAGDTQYF. The CDR3 coding sequence is TGTGCCAGCACCCCGGGAGGAAGGGCTAGCGGGGGGGCCGGGGATACGCAGTATTTT.

The V gene is TRBV6-5, the J gene TRBJ1-5; D is perhaps TRBD1 (5 bases). The CDR3 is 15 amino acids. The V gene's germline CDR1 is MNHEY and CDR2 SVGAGI. With 7 bases removed from V and 4 bases from J, the gap between germline ends came to 17 bases. In nucleotides, the CDR3 is TGTGCCAGCAACCCCGGGGGGGGTAGGAATCAGCCCCAGCATTTT. It codes for CASNPGGGRNQPQHF.

The chain recombines TRBV7-2 with TRBJ2-1, with 8 bases identical to TRBD1. The CDR3 spans 18 residues. The ends lost 2 bases at V and 3 bases at J; junction bases unmatched: 12. In germline, CDR1 is SGHTA, CDR2 FQGNSA. As DNA, the CDR3 is TGTGCCAGCAGCTTACGATCGGGGACAGGTAGGATCTACAATGAGCAGTTCTTC. Encoded protein: CASSLRSGTGRIYNEQFF.

This sequence joins TRBV27 and TRBJ1-1; the match to TRBD1 covers 7 bases. Germline CDR1 is MNHEY and CDR2 is SMNVEV (reference sequence). The trim removed 8 bases at V and 1 base at J, leaving 16 bases unmatched. The length of the CDR3 is 17 residues. Here the CDR3 DNA reads TGTGCCAGCTTCCCCCCACAGGGGAGGAGGGGGAACACTGAAGCTTTCTTT. Translation: CASFPPQGRRGNTEAFF.

V and J are TRBV6-5 and TRBJ1-1; D is possibly TRBD1 (6 bases). V dropped 2 bases and J dropped 5 bases, with 12 bases sitting between them. From germline, CDR1 is MNHEY and CDR2 SVGAGI. This CDR3 has 14 residues. The CDR3 reads CASSYGLRGTEAFF. In DNA form, the CDR3 reads TGTGCCAGCAGTTACGGGCTTAGGGGGACTGAAGCTTTCTTT.

The J gene is TRBJ1-2, the V gene TRBV12-3 or TRBV12-4; tentatively, D is TRBD1 (5 bases). Trimming shortened V by 6 bases and J by 4 bases, and 12 bases separated the two germline ends. The CDR3 consists of 13 residues. The CDR3 region has the DNA TGTGCCAGCAGACTCAGGGAAGGCTATGGCTACACCTTC. The encoded protein is CASRLREGYGYTF.

This clone was observed once. V gene TRBV18 combines with J gene TRBJ2-1, with 7 positions matching TRBD2. CDR1 and CDR2 from the germline V gene are KGHSH and LQKENI. Trimming cost V 2 bases and J 4 bases; bases outside gene matches: 5. CDR3 length: 15 residues. DNA of the CDR3: TGTGCCAGCTCACCAAGGTCTAGCGGATACAATGAGCAGTTCTTC. Its protein is CASSPRSSGYNEQFF.

This chain uses TRBV6-5 with TRBJ1-3; no firm D call. This CDR3 is built from 14 residues. V was pared by 8 bases and J by 4 bases, with 15 bases between. Germline V gene sequence: CDR1 MNHEY, CDR2 SVGAGI. CDR3 in amino acids: CASYDSGNGNTIYF. The CDR3 coding sequence is TGTGCCAGCTACGATTCCGGGAACGGAAACACCATATATTTT.

The chain links TRBV2 to TRBJ1-2; D is undetermined. The CDR3 covers 13 residues. Germline CDR1 is SNHLY and CDR2 is FYNNEI. Trimming left V 3 bases short and J 0 bases short, with 5 bases between. For the CDR3, the DNA is TGTGCCAGCAGTGAGTCCGCTAACTATGGCTACACCTTC. This codes for CASSESANYGYTF.

CDR3 nucleotide sequence: TGTGCCAGTAGTATATTTCCTAGCGGGGGCACCTACAATGAGCAGTTCTTC. Protein product: CASSIFPSGGTYNEQFF. The genes are TRBV19 and TRBJ2-1; TRBD2 aligns across 10 bases. The CDR3 has 17 amino acids. J lost 2 bases, V lost 2 bases, and 6 bases had no gene match. Looked up from germline, CDR1 is LNHDA and CDR2 is SQIVND (reference sequence).

The chain is built from TRBV19 and TRBJ2-1, with unresolved D. Trimming cost V 5 bases and J 8 bases, with 10 bases left between them. Germline V CDR1 and CDR2: LNHDA, SQIVND (reference sequence). This CDR3 spans 12 amino acids. CDR3 sequence (DNA): TGTGCCAGTAGTCCCCGTGTCGATGAGCAGTTCTTC. This encodes CASSPRVDEQFF.